The T cell receptor (beta chain) under discussion was sequenced for a study of shared clonotypes between healthy human individuals. Profiling relied on immunoSEQ multiplex PCR, and the TCRdb table lists in-frame clones only, not all of them. The repertoire consists of fewer than 150,000 clones, with about 63% occurring once and the leading ten covering 20% to 25%. The ends were cut back, 0 bases at V and 4 bases at J, with 6 bases in the middle. This CDR3 contains 13 residues. Germline CDR1 KGHSY, CDR2 FQNENV. The receptor was derived from a woman aged 25 to 39 in good health. The chain employs TRBV16 and TRBJ2-5; no clear D gene. The sample taken for sequencing was memory CD8+ T cells sorted from blood. The subset denotes: CD45RO+ cells pooled with CCR7-negative TemRA cells. CDR3 sequence reads: CASSQSIPETQYF. The CDR3 bases are TGTGCCAGCAGCCAATCGATCCCAGAGACCCAGTACTTC.